These 2 T cell receptor beta chains share one sample of origin, sequenced in a study of blood T cells in healthy people across ages. Primed by a sample-barcoded 5' primer and a J-beta primer mix, a second PCR proceeded for 7 to 11 cycles. TCRdb re-analysed the 5' RACE reads in MiXCR, keeping a single row per CDR3 protein. The repertoire has over a million distinct CDR3 sequences, roughly 59% of them found once; the top ten carry over 6.5%. What was sequenced was blood. The receptor source for this set is a man aged 18-30 years in good health.

The chain recombines TRBV7-9 with TRBJ2-7, with a possible D match to TRBD1 (6 bases). CDR1 SEHNR and CDR2 FQNEAQ come from the germline V gene (reference sequence). The CDR3 runs to 14 residues. The V and J ends lost 7 bases and 1 base respectively, with 14 bases between them. The CDR3 loop reads CASTRTDLSYEQYF. The CDR3 nucleotides read TGTGCCAGCACCCGGACAGACCTATCCTACGAGCAGTACTTC.

V and J are TRBV9 and TRBJ2-4, with 7 bases lining up with TRBD2. Matching the DNA end better, TRBJ2-7 makes the J call doubtful. The CDR3 sequence is 15 residues long. CDR1 is SGDLS, CDR2 YYNGEE, per germline. CDR3: CASSVAASGAYEQYF. DNA for the CDR3: TGTGCCAGCAGCGTAGCGGCTAGCGGTGCCTACGAGCAGTACTTC.